The 27 T cell receptor beta chains reported below all come from one sample, sequenced in a study of T cell changes during pregnancy in multiple sclerosis. The repertoire was sequenced with immunoSEQ multiplex PCR; TCRdb's copy has only in-frame clones and lacks some. The sample holds some 43,000 clones, about nine tenths seen once. The source material was CD8+ T cells from peripheral blood mononuclear cells, sampled in the first trimester of pregnancy. The receptor set was obtained from a female donor with multiple sclerosis, enrolled in a pregnancy study.

The CDR3: CASSQEGSGQGYYGYTF. The CDR3 nucleotides read TGCGCCAGCAGCCAAGAAGGGTCGGGACAGGGGTACTATGGCTACACCTTC. This chain uses TRBV4-3 with TRBJ1-2, with TRBD1 matching over 10 bases. The CDR3 extends over 17 amino acids. V dropped 0 bases and J dropped 3; count of bases not matched to a gene: 7. Germline V gives CDR1 LGHNA, CDR2 YSLEER.

The chain joins TRBV9 to TRBJ2-1; a weak D match, TRBD2 (5 bases). This CDR3 is built from 15 residues. Germline CDR1 SGDLS, CDR2 YYNGEE. V was clipped by 2 bases and J by 4 bases, with 13 bases between them. CDR3 protein: CASSVQAATYNEQFF. The CDR3 DNA is TGTGCCAGCAGCGTTCAAGCGGCCACTTACAATGAGCAGTTCTTC.

The V gene is TRBV4-3, the J gene TRBJ1-1, with TRBD1 matching over 9 bases. The CDR3 length is 17 residues. Germline V gene lookup returns CDR1 LGHNA and CDR2 YSLEER. V shed 0 bases, J shed 8 bases, and the junction held 13 bases outside the gene matches. The CDR3 here is CASSQDIAGQGGLEAFF. In nucleotides, the CDR3 is TGCGCCAGCAGCCAAGATATTGCGGGACAGGGAGGATTGGAAGCTTTCTTT.

The rearrangement uses TRBV29-1 and TRBJ1-5; 8 positions match TRBD1. Germline lookup yields CDR1 SQVTM and CDR2 ANQGSEA. The V segment lost 1 base and the J segment 7 bases; nucleotides outside the gene matches: 3. CDR3 length: 13 amino acids. The CDR3, as DNA: TGCAGCGTTGAAGTCCCAGGGGGCCAGCCCCAGCATTTT. This encodes CSVEVPGGQPQHF. Full variable domain (remainder filled in from reference TRBV29-1 and TRBJ1-5): SAVISQKPSRDICQRGTSLTIQCQVDSQVTMMFWYRQQPGQSLTLIATANQGSEATYESGFVIDKFPISRPNLTFSTLTVSNMSPEDSSIYLCSVEVPGGQPQHFGDGTRLSIL.

The CDR3: CASSLGQGHNSPLHF. The DNA for the CDR3 is TGTGCCAGCAGCTTGGGACAGGGACATAATTCACCCCTCCACTTT. This rearrangement joins TRBV7-9 to TRBJ1-6; 9 bases map to TRBD1. The CDR3 length is 15 residues. Germline V gene data show CDR1 as SEHNR and CDR2 as FQNEAQ (reference sequence). Trimming removed 3 bases from V and 5 bases from J; junction bases left unmatched: 2.

This clone was detected a few times. The J gene is TRBJ2-7, the V gene TRBV11-2; 13 bases are a match to TRBD2. The CDR3 sequence is 14 residues long. CDR1 and CDR2 from the germline V gene are SGHAT and FQNNGV. V lost 3 bases, J lost 7 bases, and 3 bases stayed unmatched. The CDR3, as DNA: TGTGCCAGCAGCTTTGGGACTAGCGGGAATGAGCAGTACTTC. This encodes CASSFGTSGNEQYF.

The rearrangement uses TRBV30 and TRBJ2-3; D uncertain. Trimming took 1 base from V and 6 from J, leaving 5 bases between them. Germline values: CDR1 GTSNPN, CDR2 SVGIG (reference sequence). There are 11 residues in the CDR3. CDR3 protein: CAWSAVDTQYF. In nucleotides, the CDR3 is TGTGCCTGGAGTGCGGTGGATACGCAGTATTTT.

The V gene is TRBV30, the J gene TRBJ2-7, with a tentative D call TRBD1 (5 bases). Germline loops: CDR1 GTSNPN, CDR2 SVGIG (reference sequence). V was cut by 0 bases and J by 7 bases, with 10 bases left in between. The CDR3 totals 12 residues. CDR3 coding DNA: TGTGCCTGGAGTGTAAAGGGGTGGGAGCAGTACTTC. Its protein is CAWSVKGWEQYF.

The rearrangement links TRBV10-2 to TRBJ2-2; D is uncertain. Germline V CDR1 and CDR2: WSHSY, SAAADI. V gave up 4 bases and J gave up 3 bases, with 9 bases separating them. The CDR3 contains 14 residues. CDR3 nucleotides: TGCGCCAGCAGTGCCCGGGTGCACACCGGGGAGCTGTTTTTT. Protein product: CASSARVHTGELFF.

The chain couples TRBV27 to TRBJ2-1, with 10 nucleotides matching TRBD1. The CDR3 is 15 amino acids. In germline, CDR1 is MNHEY, CDR2 SMNVEV (reference sequence). The trim removed 6 bases at V and 6 bases at J, leaving 8 bases unmatched. The CDR3 loop is CASSLLGTGVNEQFF. The CDR3 DNA reads as TGTGCCAGCAGCCTATTAGGGACAGGGGTCAATGAGCAGTTCTTC.

This chain joins TRBV2 and TRBJ2-7, with D possibly TRBD1 on 5 matching bases. Germline V CDR1 and CDR2: SNHLY, FYNNEI. CDR3 length: 13 amino acids. Trimming shortened V by 6 bases and J by 3 bases, and 12 bases separated the two germline ends. The CDR3 sequence is CASRRTQDYEQYF. The CDR3 region has the DNA TGTGCCAGCAGGCGGACACAGGACTACGAGCAGTACTTC.

The chain has TRBV30 and TRBJ2-7; 7 positions agree with TRBD1. V trimming: 2 bases; J trimming: 7 bases; junction bases outside the gene matches: 20. The CDR3 loop spans 17 amino acids. Germline lookup yields CDR1 GTSNPN and CDR2 SVGIG (reference sequence). CDR3 in DNA: TGTGCCTGGAGTACAGGGACAGACGCGTACTGGGGTGGTGAGCAGTACTTC. Its protein product is CAWSTGTDAYWGGEQYF.

The chain couples TRBV19 to TRBJ1-2; a weak D match, TRBD1 (5 bases). The length of the CDR3 is 13 residues. Germline V lookup: CDR1 LNHDA, CDR2 SQIVND (reference sequence). V gave up 6 bases and J gave up 6 bases, with 14 bases separating them. Here the CDR3 DNA reads TGTGCCAGTAGCCCCAGGGCCAGCAATGGCTACACCTTC. Amino acids: CASSPRASNGYTF.

The chain couples TRBV27 to TRBJ1-5, with D perhaps matching TRBD1 (6 bases). Germline V gene data show CDR1 as MNHEY and CDR2 as SMNVEV (reference sequence). The length of the CDR3 is 13 residues. V was shortened by 3 bases and J by 5 bases, with 8 bases between the two germline ends. The CDR3 DNA is TGTGCCAGCAGTTTTGGACAGTATCAGCCCCAGCATTTT. This sequence encodes CASSFGQYQPQHF.

This chain links TRBV6-1 with TRBJ1-1, with 12 bases identical to TRBD1. The CDR3 is 15 amino acids. After removal of 3 bases from V and 3 bases from J, the junction contained 2 bases not matched to a gene. Germline values: CDR1 MNHNS, CDR2 SASEGT. CDR3 in DNA: TGTGCCAGCAGTGAGGGACAGGGGGCTTACACTGAAGCTTTCTTT. It specifies CASSEGQGAYTEAFF.

V is TRBV12-5 and J is TRBJ2-7; TRBD1 matches 8 bases. The CDR3 contains 16 residues. The germline V gene has CDR1 LGHNT and CDR2 FRNRAP. Trimming removed 5 bases from V and 3 bases from J; junction bases left unmatched: 12. CDR3 DNA sequence: TGTGCTAGTGGTCCAGATTCCGGGACAGGATACTACGAGCAGTACTTC. Protein: CASGPDSGTGYYEQYF.

The V gene is TRBV27, the J gene TRBJ1-3; the D is unclear. The V end lost 4 bases, the J end lost 2 bases, and 6 bases lay between the germline ends. The CDR3 totals 13 residues. The germline V gene encodes CDR1 MNHEY and CDR2 SMNVEV (reference sequence). The CDR3 region has the DNA TGTGCCAGCAGTTCCTTTACTGGAAACACCATATATTTT. This gives the protein CASSSFTGNTIYF.

V usage is TRBV2 and J usage is TRBJ1-5; TRBD1 agrees at 11 bases. Trimming cost V 4 bases and J 5 bases; bases outside gene matches: 1. The germline V gene has CDR1 SNHLY and CDR2 FYNNEI. This CDR3 is 14 amino acids long. In DNA form, the CDR3 reads TGTGCCAGCAGTGGGACAGGGGGCGATCAGCCCCAGCATTTT. Protein: CASSGTGGDQPQHF.

The chain uses TRBV18 and TRBJ2-7; D remains unclear. The CDR3 covers 13 residues. V was clipped by 3 bases and J by 2 bases, with 8 bases between them. The germline V gene has CDR1 KGHSH and CDR2 LQKENI. The CDR3 nucleotides are TGTGCCAGCTCACCGTCGACAACCTACGAGCAGTACTTC. Its translation is CASSPSTTYEQYF.

The chain recombines TRBV30 with TRBJ2-7; possible D gene TRBD1, 5 bases. The germline CDR1 and CDR2 sequences are GTSNPN and SVGIG (reference sequence). The CDR3 loop spans 12 amino acids. V lost 2 bases and J lost 5, with 10 bases in between. For the CDR3, the DNA is TGTGCCTGGAGTCCGCAGGGTAACGAGCAGTACTTC. Its protein is CAWSPQGNEQYF.

The table lists this clone with a count of one. V usage is TRBV19 and J usage is TRBJ2-7, with 11 bases aligning to TRBD2. The CDR3 runs 16 residues. In germline, CDR1 is LNHDA, CDR2 SQIVND (reference sequence). Unmatched junction bases numbered 6, after V lost 3 bases and J lost 2 bases. CDR3: CASSMLAGGSTYEQYF. The CDR3 DNA reads TGTGCCAGTAGTATGCTAGCGGGAGGCTCAACCTACGAGCAGTACTTC.

The gene calls are TRBV27 and TRBJ2-7; 12 bases map to TRBD1. With 2 bases clipped from V and 9 bases from J, the junction kept 11 bases outside the gene matches. CDR3 length equals 16 residues. Germline V gene data show CDR1 as MNHEY and CDR2 as SMNVEV (reference sequence). The CDR3 is CASSLPQGQGAQRQYF. The CDR3 DNA is TGTGCCAGCAGTTTACCCCAGGGACAGGGGGCCCAGCGGCAGTACTTC.

The J gene is TRBJ2-3, the V gene TRBV28; D might be TRBD2 (6 bases). Germline CDR1 reads MDHEN; CDR2 reads SYDVKM. Trimming pared 4 bases from V and 1 base from J, leaving 9 bases between. The CDR3 covers 14 residues. For the CDR3, the DNA is TGTGCCAGCAGTTCCCCGGGGGGCACAGATACGCAGTATTTT. It is translated as CASSSPGGTDTQYF.

J is TRBJ2-7 and V is TRBV6-6; weak D call: TRBD2 (5 bases). This CDR3 has 15 amino acids. V gave up 0 bases and J gave up 0 bases, with 9 bases separating them. CDR1 is MNHNY, CDR2 SVGAGI, per germline (reference sequence). The DNA for the CDR3 is TGTGCCAGCAGTTACTCGAGGGCCATCTCCTACGAGCAGTACTTC. Its protein is CASSYSRAISYEQYF.

The genes are TRBV25-1 and TRBJ1-1; TRBD1 agrees at 9 bases. Germline assignment: CDR1 MGHDK and CDR2 SYGVNS. J lost 0 bases, V lost 3 bases, and 5 bases had no gene match. The CDR3 extends over 16 amino acids. This chain's CDR3 is CASSDPGTGLNTEAFF. In DNA, the CDR3 is TGTGCCAGCAGTGATCCCGGGACAGGGTTGAACACTGAAGCTTTCTTT. The entire variable domain, with the rest obtained from reference TRBV25-1 and TRBJ1-1, is as follows: EADIYQTPRYLVIGTGKKITLECSQTMGHDKMYWYQQDPGMELHLIHYSYGVNSTEKGDLSSESTVSRIRTEHFPLTLESARPSHTSQYLCASSDPGTGLNTEAFFGQGTRLTVV.

CDR3 sequence (DNA): TGCGCCAGGCTACAGGAACCTGCTAACTATGGCTACACCTTC. Protein sequence: CARLQEPANYGYTF. The chain recombines TRBV5-1 with TRBJ1-2, with D possibly matching TRBD1 (5 bases). Trimming removed 8 bases from V and 0 bases from J, with 14 bases in between. The CDR3 loop spans 14 amino acids. CDR1 SGHRS and CDR2 YFSETQ come from the germline V gene.

This clone was recorded a few times. V is TRBV7-6 and J is TRBJ1-1; TRBD1 matches at 7 bases. CDR3 length: 12 amino acids. Germline V gene sequence: CDR1 SGHVS, CDR2 FNYEAQ. J lost 8 bases, V lost 1 base, and 1 base had no gene match. The CDR3 region is CASSLVGGEAFF. The CDR3 DNA is TGTGCCAGCAGCTTAGTAGGGGGCGAAGCTTTCTTT.